This T cell receptor (beta chain) was found in a study of early T cells in non-severe SARS-CoV-2 infection. Whole-study findings and limits: Database matching using VDJdb favored anti-spike CD8 responses, with private and CD4 specificities left missing.

The CDR3 runs 14 residues. J gave up 4 bases and V 1 base, and 1 base lay outside the gene matches. The germline V gene has CDR1 SGHNT and CDR2 YYREEE (reference sequence). The TCR library protocol attached unique molecular identifiers to the individual cDNA molecules. TCRdb analysed the 5' RACE reads with MiXCR anew, one entry per CDR3 protein. This table has about 39,000 distinct CDR3 sequences, roughly 5% appearing once. This clonotype was seen a handful of times. Its specificity is unknown. This rearrangement joins TRBV5-4 to TRBJ2-3, with 9 bases lining up with TRBD2. The TCR comes from an adult who was a healthcare worker with PCR-confirmed SARS-CoV-2 infection or an uninfected control (not recorded which). Material: whole blood. The CDR3 DNA reads as TGTGCCAGCAGCTTGCCTAGCGGGGCAGATACGCAGTATTTT. Protein: CASSLPSGADTQYF.